A single sample gave rise to the 25 T cell receptor beta chains below, sequenced in a study of long-term antiretroviral therapy in people with HIV (dated by TCRdb to between 2021 and 2024). The immunoSEQ hsTCRB v3.0 assay was used at survey level resolution to sequence the TRB variable region. In its TCRdb copy, this immuneACCESS table keeps in-frame sequences only and misses some clones. Where compared with another copy, unresolved V genes explain less than half of these, and the others have no known cause. The sample table shows over 15,000 clones, and 76% are seen once. Jointly, the top ten make up 13% to 15% of the sample. Sequencing used unsorted PBMCs, obtained 0.5 years before starting antiretroviral therapy. The receptors stem from a woman between 45 and 60 years old with HIV.

The chain is built from TRBV5-1 and TRBJ1-2; perhaps TRBD1 as D (6 bases). The CDR3 contains 13 residues. Trimming stripped 3 bases from V and 4 bases from J, with 10 bases between. CDR1 and CDR2 from the germline V gene are SGHRS and YFSETQ. The CDR3, as DNA: TGCGCCAGCAGCTCCGGACAGCTCTATGGCTACACCTTC. Translating gives CASSSGQLYGYTF.

This chain links TRBV7-8 with TRBJ2-7; D unresolved. CDR3 length: 12 amino acids. With 8 bases removed from V and 6 bases from J, the gap between germline ends came to 14 bases. CDR1 and CDR2 from the germline V gene are SGHVS and FQNEAQ. The CDR3: CASQNDRREQYV. As DNA, the CDR3 is TGTGCCAGCCAGAATGACCGTCGCGAGCAGTACGTC.

The chain uses TRBV9 and TRBJ1-2, with D unclear. The germline CDR1 and CDR2 sequences are SGDLS and YYNGEE. With 0 bases removed from V and 2 bases from J, the gap between germline ends came to 8 bases. The CDR3 sequence is 14 residues long. The CDR3 DNA reads TGTGCCAGCAGCGTAGGGCAGTCCAACTATGGCTACACCTTC. This gives the protein CASSVGQSNYGYTF.

The genes are TRBV7-8 and TRBJ1-2, with D perhaps matching TRBD1 (5 bases). The germline V gene encodes CDR1 SGHVS and CDR2 FQNEAQ. Trimming took off 5 bases at V and 5 bases at J, with 15 bases between the two ends. The CDR3 has 14 residues. CDR3 in amino acids: CASSPLGVEYGYTF. The DNA for the CDR3 is TGTGCCAGCAGCCCCCTGGGGGTAGAGTATGGCTACACCTTC.

This clone was found once. The chain carries TRBV11-2 and TRBJ2-7; 14 bases align to TRBD2. Germline V CDR1 and CDR2: SGHAT, FQNNGV. With V trimmed by 5 bases and J by 5 bases, 5 bases remained unmatched. The CDR3 contains 15 residues. The DNA for the CDR3 is TGTGCCAGCAGCCCGCAGGGACTAGCGGGGGACGAGCAGTACTTC. Its translation is CASSPQGLAGDEQYF.

The rearrangement uses TRBV5-8 and TRBJ1-1; D not certain. CDR3 length: 12 residues. V dropped 7 bases and J dropped 0 bases, with 7 bases sitting between them. Germline V CDR1 and CDR2: SGHTS, YDEGEE. The CDR3: CASSQMNTEAFF. CDR3 DNA: TGTGCCAGCTCCCAGATGAACACTGAAGCTTTCTTT.

The rearrangement joins TRBV9 to TRBJ1-6; D not resolved. The germline gives CDR1 SGDLS, CDR2 YYNGEE. Trimming cost V 2 bases and J 5 bases, with 5 bases left between them. This CDR3 has 13 amino acids. CDR3 region: CASSVRNNSPLHF. As DNA, the CDR3 is TGTGCCAGCAGCGTCAGAAATAATTCACCCCTCCACTTT.

The chain employs TRBV10-3 and TRBJ1-6, with D unresolved. Germline assignment: CDR1 ENHRY and CDR2 SYGVKD. This CDR3 is 15 amino acids long. The V end lost 5 bases, the J end lost 1 base, and 9 bases lay between the germline ends. The CDR3 reads CAISRTGSYNSPLHF. The CDR3 nucleotides are TGTGCCATCAGTAGGACCGGGTCCTATAATTCACCCCTCCACTTT.

The V and J genes are TRBV10-2 and TRBJ2-5; TRBD2 aligns across 9 bases. The CDR3 sequence is 14 residues long. The V gene end was trimmed by 2 bases and the J gene end by 5 bases; junction bases not matched to a gene: 3. Germline CDR1 reads WSHSY; CDR2 reads SAAADI. CDR3: CASSEAGGVETQYF. The CDR3 DNA is TGCGCCAGCAGTGAGGCGGGGGGGGTGGAGACCCAGTACTTC.

The gene calls are TRBV29-1 and TRBJ1-1; 8 positions agree with TRBD1. The V segment lost 6 bases and the J segment 7 bases; nucleotides outside the gene matches: 13. This CDR3 contains 14 residues. Per the germline V gene, CDR1 is SQVTM and CDR2 is ANQGSEA. The DNA for the CDR3 is TGCAGCGTGGACAGGGCCTCCGGGGAGGTTGAAGCTTTCTTT. Translating it yields CSVDRASGEVEAFF.

The V and J genes are TRBV4-1 and TRBJ2-7, with D perhaps matching TRBD2 (7 bases). The CDR3 extends over 18 amino acids. CDR1 and CDR2 from the germline V gene are MGHRA and YSYEKL. V gave up 2 bases and J gave up 7 bases, with 27 bases separating them. The CDR3 loop reads CASSQFWREGGPGREQYF. CDR3 sequence (DNA): TGCGCCAGCAGCCAATTTTGGAGGGAGGGGGGCCCGGGTAGGGAGCAGTACTTC.

The V call is TRBV11-2, the J call TRBJ1-2; the D is unclear. Germline V gives CDR1 SGHAT, CDR2 FQNNGV. The CDR3 runs to 13 residues. V was pared by 5 bases and J by 3 bases, with 10 bases between. DNA for the CDR3: TGTGCCAGCAGCCCGACCGGTGACTATGGCTACACCTTC. Translation: CASSPTGDYGYTF.

V is TRBV7-9 and J is TRBJ2-3, with D uncertain. This CDR3 has 12 residues. V lost 8 bases and J 2 bases, leaving 8 bases between the germline ends. Germline CDR1 is SEHNR and CDR2 is FQNEAQ (reference sequence). The CDR3 nucleotides are TGTGCCAGCGAGGCGGCCACAGATACGCAGTATTTT. This codes for CASEAATDTQYF.

This clone has a handful of counts. This chain uses TRBV10-3 with TRBJ1-5; D is unresolved. CDR3 size: 14 residues. The germline V and J ends were trimmed by 5 bases and 2 bases, with 10 bases remaining between them. The germline V gene encodes CDR1 ENHRY and CDR2 SYGVKD. The DNA of the CDR3 is TGTGCCATCAGTTCCGATGAGGGCAATCAGCCCCAGCATTTT. Its translation is CAISSDEGNQPQHF.

The genes are TRBV27 and TRBJ1-1, with D unresolved. Germline V lookup: CDR1 MNHEY, CDR2 SMNVEV (reference sequence). The V gene lost 4 bases and the J gene lost 4 bases, with 10 bases spanning the gap. This CDR3 is 13 amino acids long. CDR3 nucleotide sequence: TGTGCCAGCAGTTCAGCTGGACCCACTGAAGCTTTCTTT. Translating it yields CASSSAGPTEAFF.

V gene TRBV6-1 combines with J gene TRBJ1-2; D unclear. This CDR3 has 13 amino acids. Germline assignment: CDR1 MNHNS and CDR2 SASEGT. Deletions cut 3 bases from V and 8 bases from J, with 13 bases between. The CDR3 sequence: CASSETAAEGYTF. In nucleotides, the CDR3 is TGTGCCAGCAGTGAGACGGCCGCGGAAGGCTACACCTTC.

The V and J genes are TRBV4-2 and TRBJ2-1, with 11 bases fitting TRBD2. This CDR3 comprises 15 residues. V trimming: 2 bases; J trimming: 9 bases; junction bases outside the gene matches: 6. Germline V gives CDR1 LGHNA, CDR2 YNFKEQ. CDR3 bases: TGTGCCAGCAGCCAAACTAGCGGGGGTTTCACTGAGCAGTTCTTC. Amino acid sequence: CASSQTSGGFTEQFF.

V is TRBV4-1 and J is TRBJ2-7; no clear D gene. The V gene's germline CDR1 is MGHRA and CDR2 YSYEKL. Between the trimmed V and J ends, which lost 1 base and 3 bases, there was a span of 16 bases. The CDR3 sequence is 16 residues long. CDR3 protein: CASSQGYLVEIYEQYF. The CDR3 DNA is TGCGCCAGCAGCCAAGGTTATCTGGTGGAGATCTACGAGCAGTACTTC.

The chain employs TRBV30 and TRBJ1-2; 8 positions match TRBD1. This CDR3 comprises 14 residues. The germline V gene encodes CDR1 GTSNPN and CDR2 SVGIG (reference sequence). J lost 4 bases, V lost 3 bases, and 7 bases had no gene match. CDR3 nucleotides: TGTGCCTGGAGCTTTACAGGGGGAGGCTATGGCTACACCTTC. As protein: CAWSFTGGGYGYTF.

CDR3: CASSPGGAPNTGELFF. CDR3 nucleotide sequence: TGTGCCAGCAGCCCGGGGGGGGCCCCGAACACCGGGGAGCTGTTTTTT. This chain links TRBV7-9 with TRBJ2-2; 8 positions agree with TRBD2. Germline V gene lookup returns CDR1 SEHNR and CDR2 FQNEAQ (reference sequence). The CDR3 consists of 16 residues. V gave up 5 bases and J gave up 0 bases; unmatched junction bases: 5.

The chain has TRBV7-7 and TRBJ1-5; no clear D. Trimming took 1 base from V and 0 from J, leaving 1 base between them. The CDR3 totals 13 residues. Germline V gene data show CDR1 as SSHAT and CDR2 as FNYEAQ (reference sequence). The CDR3 is CASSLDSNQPQHF. CDR3 bases: TGTGCCAGCAGCTTAGATAGCAATCAGCCCCAGCATTTT.

J is TRBJ1-1 and V is TRBV29-1; TRBD1 might be the D (6 bases). The germline V gene encodes CDR1 SQVTM and CDR2 ANQGSEA. V dropped 7 bases and J dropped 5 bases, with 17 bases sitting between them. This CDR3 is 13 amino acids long. Written as DNA, the CDR3 is TGCAGCGCACAGCGGGGGGCGGATACTGAAGCTTTCTTT. Its protein is CSAQRGADTEAFF. The whole variable domain, filled in from reference TRBV29-1 and TRBJ1-1, reads SAVISQKPSRDICQRGTSLTIQCQVDSQVTMMFWYRQQPGQSLTLIATANQGSEATYESGFVIDKFPISRPNLTFSTLTVSNMSPEDSSIYLCSAQRGADTEAFFGQGTRLTVV.

V usage is TRBV7-9 and J usage is TRBJ2-1; TRBD1 might be the D (6 bases). The CDR3 covers 15 residues. Deletions cut 4 bases from V and 3 bases from J, with 13 bases between. Looked up from germline, CDR1 is SEHNR and CDR2 is FQNEAQ (reference sequence). Here the CDR3 reads CASSSDRIHYNEQFF. The CDR3 DNA sequence: TGTGCCAGCAGCTCCGACAGGATACACTACAATGAGCAGTTCTTC.

DNA of the CDR3: TGCAGCGTTGAATGGGTGAACACTGAAGCTTTCTTT. It is translated as CSVEWVNTEAFF. The V gene is TRBV29-1, the J gene TRBJ1-1; D is ambiguous. CDR3 length equals 12 residues. Trimming took off 2 bases at V and 0 bases at J, with 4 bases between the two ends. Germline V CDR1 and CDR2: SQVTM, ANQGSEA.

The chain couples TRBV7-9 to TRBJ1-1, with D unclear. The V end lost 8 bases, the J end lost 3 bases, and 4 bases lay between the germline ends. There are 10 residues in the CDR3. CDR1 is SEHNR, CDR2 FQNEAQ, per germline (reference sequence). CDR3 sequence reads: CASAHTEAFF. The DNA for the CDR3 is TGTGCCAGCGCCCACACTGAAGCTTTCTTT.